The next 9 T cell receptor beta chains were all read from a single sample in a study of identical twins. TCRdb used MiXCR to reprocess the 5' RACE reads, holding one entry per CDR3 protein. The repertoire holds about 220,000 distinct CDR3 sequences, with around a tenth as singletons. Sample: memory (CD45RO+) T cells sorted from blood. The receptors here all came from a woman between 18 and 29 years old in good health.

This clonotype was seen only a few times. The CDR3 region has the DNA TGTGCCAGCCGGGACAGTACTCATGGCTACACCTTC. Its translation: CASRDSTHGYTF. V gene TRBV6-6 combines with J gene TRBJ1-2; 7 bases match TRBD1. Losses at the gene ends were 8 bases for V and 6 bases for J; bases not matched to a gene: 6. This CDR3 has 12 residues. Germline values: CDR1 MNHNY, CDR2 SVGAGI (reference sequence).

This chain links TRBV7-3 with TRBJ2-3; 12 bases match TRBD2. Germline loops: CDR1 SGHTA, CDR2 FQGTGA. This CDR3 contains 16 residues. V lost 5 bases to trimming and J lost 9 bases; unmatched junction nucleotides: 12. The CDR3 loop is CASSPSGGAVSETQYF. For the CDR3, the DNA is TGTGCCAGCAGCCCTAGCGGGGGGGCGGTGTCGGAAACGCAGTATTTT. The full variable domain, with the rest looked up from reference TRBV7-3 and TRBJ2-3, is GAGVSQTPSNKVTEKGKYVELRCDPISGHTALYWYRQSLGQGPEFLIYFQGTGAADDSGLPNDRFFAVRPEGSVSTLKIQRTERGDSAVYLCASSPSGGAVSETQYFGPGTRLTVL.

This clonotype has only a few counts. The chain recombines TRBV7-2 with TRBJ2-1; the match to TRBD2 covers 8 bases. The trim removed 5 bases at V and 14 bases at J, leaving 8 bases unmatched. Germline CDR1 SGHTA, CDR2 FQGNSA. This CDR3 is built from 12 residues. The CDR3 reads CASSVQREQEFF. The CDR3 bases are TGTGCCAGCAGCGTTCAGCGGGAGCAAGAGTTCTTC.

This clonotype occurred a few times. V is TRBV10-1 and J is TRBJ2-5; D is possibly TRBD1 (6 bases). Germline assignment: CDR1 WNHNN and CDR2 SYGVQD (reference sequence). CDR3 size: 12 residues. V was clipped by 10 bases and J by 3 bases, with 12 bases between them. The CDR3 sequence: CATSDSEETQYF. CDR3 nucleotides: TGCGCCACCTCGGACAGTGAAGAGACCCAGTACTTC.

The chain is built from TRBV7-9 and TRBJ2-7; no firm D call. Between the trimmed V and J ends, which lost 2 bases and 3 bases, there was a span of 8 bases. The CDR3 spans 13 residues. Germline lookup yields CDR1 SEHNR and CDR2 FQNEAQ (reference sequence). DNA of the CDR3: TGTGCCAGCAGCTTACTCGGAAGCTACGAGCAGTACTTC. Translated: CASSLLGSYEQYF.

The chain uses TRBV19 and TRBJ1-1, with 7 bases identical to TRBD1. Germline V lookup: CDR1 LNHDA, CDR2 SQIVND (reference sequence). The CDR3 is made up of 14 amino acids. V shed 4 bases, J shed 5 bases, and the junction held 7 bases outside the gene matches. The CDR3 loop is CASSSIDRATEAFF. For the CDR3, the DNA is TGTGCCAGTAGTAGCATAGACAGGGCTACTGAAGCTTTCTTT.

This clonotype was picked up many times. The rearrangement links TRBV24-1 to TRBJ2-2; 7 bases line up with TRBD1. Unmatched junction bases numbered 7, after V lost 12 bases and J lost 4 bases. Germline lookup yields CDR1 KGHDR and CDR2 SFDVKD. This CDR3 is 13 amino acids long. CDR3 sequence reads: CAAQTGFTGELFF. The CDR3 nucleotides read TGTGCCGCCCAGACAGGGTTCACCGGGGAGCTGTTTTTT.

This clonotype was seen a few times. The V call is TRBV5-6, the J call TRBJ2-3; D might be TRBD2 (6 bases). The CDR3 contains 15 residues. V was trimmed by 3 bases and J by 0 bases, leaving 11 bases between them. Germline assignment: CDR1 SGHDT and CDR2 YYEEEE. The CDR3 region is CASSSWAGSTDTQYF. The CDR3 nucleotides are TGTGCCAGCAGCTCTTGGGCGGGGAGCACAGATACGCAGTATTTT.

The rearrangement uses TRBV6-4 and TRBJ2-1; TRBD2 aligns across 10 bases. The ends lost 6 bases at V and 3 bases at J; junction bases unmatched: 20. Germline CDR1 and CDR2: MRHNA and SNTAGT. The CDR3 runs 20 residues. CDR3 coding DNA: TGTGCCAGCAGGACTAGGTTATCTAGCGGGAGCCCTCTTTTCTACAATGAGCAGTTCTTC. Translated: CASRTRLSSGSPLFYNEQFF.